This T cell receptor (beta chain) was recorded in a study of patients and donors after allogeneic stem cell transplantation. V was shortened by 8 bases and J by 7 bases, with 17 bases between the two germline ends. The CDR3 runs 13 residues. Germline V gene sequence: CDR1 MDHEN, CDR2 SYDVKM. MiXCR, applied by TCRdb to the RT-PCR reads, yields one record per CDR3 protein. The sample has tens of thousands of distinct CDR3 sequences, 48% seen once; the top ten hold 61%. This sequence was found in a human donor who was either an allogeneic HSCT recipient or a stem cell or donor lymphocyte infusion donor (not recorded which). It is not recorded whose cells these are; they may come from a transplant donor. This chain links TRBV28 with TRBJ2-5, with D possibly TRBD1 on 6 matching bases. Sequenced: blood, either unsorted or a sorted T cell fraction (not recorded which). The DNA for the CDR3 is TGTGCCAGCGTAAAACAGGGTTATAGGACCCAGTACTTC. Translating it yields CASVKQGYRTQYF.